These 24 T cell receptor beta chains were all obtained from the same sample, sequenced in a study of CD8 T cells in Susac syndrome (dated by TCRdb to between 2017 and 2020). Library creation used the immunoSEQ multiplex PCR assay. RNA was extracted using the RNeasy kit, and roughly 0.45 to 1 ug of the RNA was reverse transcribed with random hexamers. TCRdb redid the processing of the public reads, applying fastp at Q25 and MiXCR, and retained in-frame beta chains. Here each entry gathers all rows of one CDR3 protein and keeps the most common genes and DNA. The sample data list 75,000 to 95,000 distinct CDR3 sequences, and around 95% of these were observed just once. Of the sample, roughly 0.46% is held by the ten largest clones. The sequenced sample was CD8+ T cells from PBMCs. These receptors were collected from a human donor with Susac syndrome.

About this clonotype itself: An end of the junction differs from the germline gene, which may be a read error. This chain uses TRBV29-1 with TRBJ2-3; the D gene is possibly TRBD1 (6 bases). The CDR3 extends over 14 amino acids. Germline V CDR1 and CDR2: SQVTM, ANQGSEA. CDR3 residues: CSVEGGLGTDTQYF. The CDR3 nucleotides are TGCAGCGTCGAAGGGGGATTGGGCACAGATACGCAGTATTTT.

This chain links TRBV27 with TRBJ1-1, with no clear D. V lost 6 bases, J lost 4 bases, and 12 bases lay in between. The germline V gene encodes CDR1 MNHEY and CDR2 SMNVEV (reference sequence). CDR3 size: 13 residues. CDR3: CASRRMAGTEAFF. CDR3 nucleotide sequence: TGTGCCAGCAGGAGAATGGCGGGCACTGAAGCTTTCTTT.

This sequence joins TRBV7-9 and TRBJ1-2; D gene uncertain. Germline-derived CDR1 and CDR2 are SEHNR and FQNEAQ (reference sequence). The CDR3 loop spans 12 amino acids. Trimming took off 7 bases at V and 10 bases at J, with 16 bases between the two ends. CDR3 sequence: CASNLDWRDYTF. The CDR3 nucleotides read TGTGCCAGCAACCTTGACTGGCGCGACTACACCTTC.

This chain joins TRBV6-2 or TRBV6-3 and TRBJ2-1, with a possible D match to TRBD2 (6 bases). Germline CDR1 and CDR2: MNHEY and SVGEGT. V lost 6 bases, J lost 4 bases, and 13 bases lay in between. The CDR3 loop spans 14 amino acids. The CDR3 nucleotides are TGTGCCAGCAGAGCTAGCGTTTCTTACAATGAGCAGTTCTTC. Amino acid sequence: CASRASVSYNEQFF.

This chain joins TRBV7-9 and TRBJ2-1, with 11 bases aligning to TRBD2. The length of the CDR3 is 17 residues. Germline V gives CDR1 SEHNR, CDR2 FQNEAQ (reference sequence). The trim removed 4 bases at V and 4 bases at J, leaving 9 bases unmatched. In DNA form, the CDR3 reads TGTGCCAGCAGCTCCCCTGATAGCGGGAGGGGTTACAATGAGCAGTTCTTC. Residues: CASSSPDSGRGYNEQFF.

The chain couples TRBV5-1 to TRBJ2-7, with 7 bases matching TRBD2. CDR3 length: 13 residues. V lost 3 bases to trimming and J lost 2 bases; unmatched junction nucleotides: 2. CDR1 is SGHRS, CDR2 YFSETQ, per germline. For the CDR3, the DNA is TGCGCCAGCAGCTCCGCGGGAGCCTACGAGCAGTACTTC. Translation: CASSSAGAYEQYF. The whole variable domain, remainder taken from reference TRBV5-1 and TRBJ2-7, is KAGVTQTPRYLIKTRGQQVTLSCSPISGHRSVSWYQQTPGQGLQFLFEYFSETQRNKGNFPGRFSGRQFSNSRSEMNVSTLELGDSALYLCASSSAGAYEQYFGPGTRLTVT.

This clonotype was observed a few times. Here the CDR3 reads CASSPADTGELFF. The CDR3 DNA reads TGTGCCAGCAGCCCCGCCGACACCGGGGAGCTGTTTTTT. The chain has TRBV12-3 or TRBV12-4 and TRBJ2-2; no definite D call. V was trimmed by 6 bases and J by 3 bases, leaving 8 bases between them. This CDR3 region has 13 residues.

In nucleotides, the CDR3 is TGTGCCAGCAGTGATATCGAGTCTCTAGCTTCCGGGGAGCTGTTTTTT. Its protein is CASSDIESLASGELFF. The chain links TRBV2 to TRBJ2-2, with D tentatively TRBD2 (5 bases). The length of the CDR3 is 16 residues. Trimming removed 3 bases from V and 6 bases from J, with 17 bases in between. From germline, CDR1 is SNHLY and CDR2 FYNNEI. The whole variable domain, remainder taken from reference TRBV2 and TRBJ2-2, is EPEVTQTPSHQVTQMGQEVILRCVPISNHLYFYWYRQILGQKVEFLVSFYNNEISEKSEIFDDQFSVERPDGSNFTLKIRSTKLEDSAMYFCASSDIESLASGELFFGEGSRLTVL.

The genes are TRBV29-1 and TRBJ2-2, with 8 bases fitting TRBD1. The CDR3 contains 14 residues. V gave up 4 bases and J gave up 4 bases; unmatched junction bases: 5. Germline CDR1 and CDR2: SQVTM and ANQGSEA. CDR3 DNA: TGCAGCGTTGTAGACAGGGGCTCCACCGGGGAGCTGTTTTTT. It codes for CSVVDRGSTGELFF.

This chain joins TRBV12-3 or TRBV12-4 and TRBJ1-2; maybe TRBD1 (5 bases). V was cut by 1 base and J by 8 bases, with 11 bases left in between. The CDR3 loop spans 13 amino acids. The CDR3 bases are TGTGCCAGCAGTTTAGGGGGGAGGAAAGGCTACACCTTC. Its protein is CASSLGGRKGYTF.

CDR3 in amino acids: CATSRGVVAGDEQFF. For the CDR3, the DNA is TGTGCCACCAGCAGAGGAGTGGTGGCTGGCGATGAGCAGTTCTTC. The chain employs TRBV15 and TRBJ2-1, with no clear D. V was shortened by 1 base and J by 8 bases, with 15 bases between the two germline ends. The length of the CDR3 is 15 residues. CDR1 LNHNV and CDR2 YYDKDF come from the germline V gene (reference sequence).

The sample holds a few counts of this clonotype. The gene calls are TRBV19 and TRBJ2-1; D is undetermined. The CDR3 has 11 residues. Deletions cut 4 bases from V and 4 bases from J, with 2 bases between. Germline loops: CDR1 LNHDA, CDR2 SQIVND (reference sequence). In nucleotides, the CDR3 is TGTGCCAGTAGTACTTACAATGAGCAGTTCTTC. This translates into CASSTYNEQFF.

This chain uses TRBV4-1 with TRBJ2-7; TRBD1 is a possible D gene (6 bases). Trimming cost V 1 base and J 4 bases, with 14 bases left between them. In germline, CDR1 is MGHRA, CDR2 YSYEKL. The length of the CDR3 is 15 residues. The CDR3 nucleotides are TGCGCCAGCAGCCAAGCGAGGGATAGGGGGTACGAGCAGTACTTC. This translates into CASSQARDRGYEQYF.

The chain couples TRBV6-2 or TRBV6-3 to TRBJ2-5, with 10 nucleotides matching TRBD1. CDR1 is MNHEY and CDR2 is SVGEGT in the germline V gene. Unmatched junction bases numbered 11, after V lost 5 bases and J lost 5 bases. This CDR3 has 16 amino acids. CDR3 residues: CASSPTGTGVHETQYF. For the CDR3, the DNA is TGTGCCAGCAGTCCTACCGGGACAGGGGTACACGAGACCCAGTACTTC.

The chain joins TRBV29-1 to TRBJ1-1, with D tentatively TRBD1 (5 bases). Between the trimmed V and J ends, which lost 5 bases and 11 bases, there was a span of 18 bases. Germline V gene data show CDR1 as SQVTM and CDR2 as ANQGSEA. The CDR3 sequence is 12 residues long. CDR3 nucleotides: TGCAGCGTTCGGGGTGGGGACCCGATGGCTTTCTTT. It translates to CSVRGGDPMAFF.

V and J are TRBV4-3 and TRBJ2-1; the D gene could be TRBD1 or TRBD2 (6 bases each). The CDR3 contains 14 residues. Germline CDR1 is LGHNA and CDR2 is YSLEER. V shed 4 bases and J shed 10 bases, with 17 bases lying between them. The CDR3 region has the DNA TGCGCCAGCAGCCCCGGGAGTAGGGGGTACGAGCAGTTCTTC. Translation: CASSPGSRGYEQFF.

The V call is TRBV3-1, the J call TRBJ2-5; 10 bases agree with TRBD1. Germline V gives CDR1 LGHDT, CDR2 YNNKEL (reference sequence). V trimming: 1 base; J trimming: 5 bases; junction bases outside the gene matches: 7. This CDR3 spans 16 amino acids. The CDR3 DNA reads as TGTGCCAGCAGCCAAGGAAGGACAGGGGGTTTTGAGACCCAGTACTTC. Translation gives CASSQGRTGGFETQYF.

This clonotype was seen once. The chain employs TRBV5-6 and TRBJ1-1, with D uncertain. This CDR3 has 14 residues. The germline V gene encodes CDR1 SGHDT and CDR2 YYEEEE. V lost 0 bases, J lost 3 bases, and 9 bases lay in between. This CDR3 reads CASSLVYRDTEAFF. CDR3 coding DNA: TGTGCCAGCAGCTTGGTCTACAGAGACACTGAAGCTTTCTTT. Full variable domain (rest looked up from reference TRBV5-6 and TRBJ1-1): DAGVTQSPTHLIKTRGQQVTLRCSPKSGHDTVSWYQQALGQGPQFIFQYYEEEERQRGNFPDRFSGHQFPNYSSELNVNALLLGDSALYLCASSLVYRDTEAFFGQGTRLTVV.

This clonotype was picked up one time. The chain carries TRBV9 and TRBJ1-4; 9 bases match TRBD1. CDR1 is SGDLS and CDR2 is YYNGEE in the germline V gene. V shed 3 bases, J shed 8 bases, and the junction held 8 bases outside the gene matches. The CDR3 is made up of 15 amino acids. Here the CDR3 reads CASSAGGQGWEKLFF. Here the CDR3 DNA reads TGTGCCAGCAGCGCGGGGGGACAGGGTTGGGAAAAACTGTTTTTT.

The CDR3 reads CASSIGTLNTGELFF. In DNA form, the CDR3 reads TGTGCCAGCAGCATCGGGACTCTCAACACCGGGGAGCTGTTTTTT. The chain combines TRBV5-4 with TRBJ2-2, with D perhaps TRBD2 (6 bases). Germline V gives CDR1 SGHNT, CDR2 YYREEE (reference sequence). V was clipped by 4 bases and J by 2 bases, with 12 bases between them. This CDR3 contains 15 residues.

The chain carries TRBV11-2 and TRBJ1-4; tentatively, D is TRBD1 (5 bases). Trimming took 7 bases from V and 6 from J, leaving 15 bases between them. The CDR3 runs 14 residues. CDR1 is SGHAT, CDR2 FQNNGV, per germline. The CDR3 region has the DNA TGTGCCAGCAACCCCGCAGGAGGGGATGAAAAACTGTTTTTT. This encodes CASNPAGGDEKLFF.

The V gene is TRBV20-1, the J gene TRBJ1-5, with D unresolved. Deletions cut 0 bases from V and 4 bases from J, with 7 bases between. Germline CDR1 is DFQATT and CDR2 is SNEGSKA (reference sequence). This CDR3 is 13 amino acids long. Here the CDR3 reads CSARDGGNQPQHF. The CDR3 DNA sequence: TGCAGTGCTAGAGATGGAGGGAATCAGCCCCAGCATTTT.

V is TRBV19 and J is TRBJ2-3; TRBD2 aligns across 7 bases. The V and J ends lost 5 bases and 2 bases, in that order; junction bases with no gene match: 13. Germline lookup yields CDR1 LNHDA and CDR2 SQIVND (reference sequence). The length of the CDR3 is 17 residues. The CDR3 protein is CASSWASGRFPTDTQYF. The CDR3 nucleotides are TGTGCCAGTAGTTGGGCTAGCGGACGATTCCCCACAGATACGCAGTATTTT. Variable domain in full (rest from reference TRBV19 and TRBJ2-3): DGGITQSPKYLFRKEGQNVTLSCEQNLNHDAMYWYRQDPGQGLRLIYYSQIVNDFQKGDIAEGYSVSREKKESFPLTVTSAQKNPTAFYLCASSWASGRFPTDTQYFGPGTRLTVL.

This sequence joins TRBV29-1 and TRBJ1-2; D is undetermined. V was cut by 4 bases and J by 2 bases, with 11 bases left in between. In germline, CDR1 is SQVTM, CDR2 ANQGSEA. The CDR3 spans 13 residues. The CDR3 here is CSVGEVNNYGYTF. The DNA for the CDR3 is TGCAGCGTTGGCGAGGTCAACAACTATGGCTACACCTTC.